A selection of T cell receptor beta chains follows, all from one sample in a study of blood T cell repertoires in COVID-19. TCRdb's table, derived via immunoSEQ multiplex PCR, lists solely in-frame clones and lacks some. Of approximately 300,000 clones in the sample, about 87% were seen once. Sequenced material: PBMCs or T cells enriched from blood (not recorded which). Every receptor here comes from a woman in her thirties who had recovered from COVID-19. CDR3s include the opening cysteine and the closing phenylalanine or tryptophan. The D gene is left open where the match is weak. Part of the rows lack a size; the others show once, few, many or a class for expanded clones.

v_gene	abundance	d_gene	j_gene	CDR3aa	CDR3nt
TRBV6-5	NA	NA	TRBJ1-3	CASSLGLGSGNTIYF	TGTGCCAGCAGTTTGGGGCTGGGATCTGGAAACACCATATATTTT
TRBV6-5	NA	TRBD1	TRBJ2-3	CASSYSDRGWSDTQYF	TGTGCCAGCAGTTACTCTGACAGGGGTTGGTCAGATACGCAGTATTTT
TRBV27	NA	NA	TRBJ2-2	CASSLWGGGPTGELFF	TGTGCCAGCAGTTTATGGGGGGGCGGGCCCACCGGGGAGCTGTTTTTT
TRBV27	NA	TRBD1	TRBJ2-7	CASSVTSTRTGGKAYEQYF	TGTGCCAGCAGTGTAACTTCCACGCGGACAGGGGGCAAGGCCTACGAGCAGTACTTC
TRBV14	NA	TRBD1	TRBJ2-7	CASSQTGGYEQYF	TGTGCCAGCAGCCAAACAGGGGGATACGAGCAGTACTTC
TRBV19	NA	TRBD1	TRBJ1-1	CASIQRQGGQDTEAFF	TGTGCCAGTATACAACGACAGGGTGGACAAGACACTGAAGCTTTCTTT
TRBV28	once	TRBD1	TRBJ1-4	CASSFSGGNEKLFF	TGTGCCAGCAGTTTTTCAGGGGGTAATGAAAAACTGTTTTTT
TRBV5-1	NA	NA	TRBJ2-7	CASRPETASYEQYF	TGCGCCAGCAGACCCGAGACAGCATCCTACGAGCAGTACTTC
TRBV7-9	NA	NA	TRBJ1-2	CASSPSGPLGHYTF	TGTGCCAGCAGCCCAAGTGGGCCCTTGGGCCACTACACCTTC
TRBV7-9	once	NA	TRBJ2-2	CASVPIAVGPTGELFF	TGTGCCAGCGTACCAATAGCGGTGGGACCCACCGGGGAGCTGTTTTTT
TRBV7-2	NA	TRBD2	TRBJ2-7	CASRKSGTTFEQYF	TGTGCCAGCAGAAAATCCGGGACTACGTTCGAGCAGTACTTC
TRBV2	NA	NA	TRBJ2-1	CASDRSTVQESYNEQFF	TGTGCCAGCGATAGGTCGACAGTCCAGGAATCCTACAATGAGCAGTTCTTC
TRBV19	NA	NA	TRBJ2-3	CASSIGGSVHTDTQYF	TGTGCCAGTAGTATTGGGGGCTCGGTCCACACAGATACGCAGTATTTT
TRBV28	once	NA	TRBJ1-4	CASSFAGGVGEKLFF	TGTGCCAGCAGTTTCGCGGGAGGGGTTGGTGAAAAACTGTTTTTT
TRBV11-2	NA	TRBD1	TRBJ1-1	CASSLVPDRATEAFF	TGTGCCAGCAGCTTAGTCCCGGACAGGGCCACTGAAGCTTTCTTT
TRBV7-9	NA	NA	TRBJ1-2	CASSPSGGNYGYTF	TGTGCCAGCAGCCCGTCTGGCGGTAACTATGGCTACACCTTC
TRBV19	NA	TRBD1	TRBJ2-7	CASSLGQGTPYEQYF	TGTGCCAGTAGTCTCGGACAGGGGACCCCCTACGAGCAGTACTTC
TRBV12-3/TRBV12-4	once	NA	TRBJ1-5	CASSFSNQPQHF	TGTGCCAGCAGTTTTTCGAATCAGCCCCAGCATTTT
TRBV9	NA	NA	TRBJ1-5	CASSGLQAGKQPQHF	TGTGCCAGCAGCGGACTACAGGCGGGGAAACAGCCCCAGCATTTT
TRBV5-1	NA	TRBD1	TRBJ1-5	CASSPTGTGQPQHF	TGCGCCAGCAGCCCCACGGGGACAGGCCAGCCCCAGCATTTT
TRBV10-3	NA	TRBD1	TRBJ2-7	CATGGQGKYYEQYF	TGTGCCACCGGGGGACAGGGGAAATACTACGAGCAGTACTTC
TRBV5-1	NA	NA	TRBJ1-6	CASSSGLLADSPLHF	TGCGCCAGCAGCTCGGGACTCCTGGCGGATTCACCCCTCCACTTT
TRBV6-5	NA	NA	TRBJ2-7	CASTNGHPSYEQYF	TGTGCCAGCACCAATGGACACCCATCCTACGAGCAGTACTTC
TRBV29-1	NA	NA	TRBJ1-2	CSVGGGGRYGYTF	TGCAGCGTTGGAGGGGGGGGCCGCTATGGCTACACCTTC
TRBV2	NA	NA	TRBJ1-3	CASSQTYSGNTIYF	TGTGCCAGCAGTCAGACATACTCTGGAAACACCATATATTTT
TRBV4-1	NA	TRBD1	TRBJ1-1	CASSHSAGDRVMNTEAFF	TGCGCCAGCAGCCACTCGGCAGGGGACAGGGTTATGAACACTGAAGCTTTCTTT
TRBV7-9	NA	TRBD1	TRBJ1-6	CASSLYPGGYSPLHF	TGTGCCAGCAGCTTATATCCAGGGGGCTATTCACCCCTCCACTTT
TRBV30	NA	NA	TRBJ2-2	CANTHRATGELFF	TGTGCCAATACCCACAGAGCCACCGGGGAGCTGTTTTTT
TRBV9	NA	NA	TRBJ1-3	CASSDQGYSGNTIYF	TGTGCCAGCTCTGACCAGGGGTACTCTGGAAACACCATATATTTT
TRBV25-1	NA	NA	TRBJ1-2	CASSVDSYGYTF	TGTGCCAGCAGTGTGGACAGCTATGGCTACACCTTC
TRBV18	NA	NA	TRBJ1-6	CASSPREGEPLHF	TGTGCCAGCTCACCACGTGAAGGGGAACCCCTCCACTTT
TRBV10-3	NA	TRBD1	TRBJ2-7	CASSGTGRSSYEQYF	TGTGCCAGCAGCGGGACAGGGAGGAGCTCCTACGAGCAGTACTTC
TRBV5-4	NA	TRBD1	TRBJ1-4	CASSRQGLNEKLFF	TGTGCCAGCAGCCGACAGGGGTTGAATGAAAAACTGTTTTTT
TRBV28	NA	NA	TRBJ1-2	CASSLSSGEGYGYTF	TGTGCCAGCAGTTTATCTTCAGGGGAAGGGTATGGCTACACCTTC
TRBV13	once	NA	TRBJ2-7	CASSRGLGSYEQYF	TGTGCCAGCAGCAGGGGGTTGGGGTCCTACGAGCAGTACTTC
TRBV5-1	NA	NA	TRBJ1-4	CASSLGRGGNEKLFF	TGCGCCAGCAGCCTGGGCAGGGGCGGGAATGAAAAACTGTTTTTT
TRBV7-9	NA	TRBD1	TRBJ2-7	CASSPRDRSYEQYF	TGTGCCAGCAGCCCAAGGGACAGGTCCTACGAGCAGTACTTC
TRBV12-3/TRBV12-4	NA	TRBD1	TRBJ1-2	CASSRDRGYTF	TGTGCCAGCAGTCGGGACAGGGGCTACACCTTC
TRBV5-1	NA	NA	TRBJ1-5	CASSLLTGDQPQHF	TGCGCCAGCAGCTTGTTGACAGGTGATCAGCCCCAGCATTTT
TRBV20-1	NA	NA	TRBJ2-7	CSARGVEQYF	TGCAGTGCTAGAGGAGTAGAGCAGTACTTC
TRBV5-1	NA	NA	TRBJ2-2	CASSSAEANTGELFF	TGCGCCAGCAGCTCCGCGGAAGCAAACACCGGGGAGCTGTTTTTT
TRBV4-1	NA	NA	TRBJ1-1	CASSQVLTVNTEAFF	TGCGCCAGCAGCCAAGTATTAACGGTGAACACTGAAGCTTTCTTT
TRBV30	NA	NA	TRBJ1-6	CAWSVQGYNSPLHF	TGTGCCTGGAGTGTCCAGGGCTATAATTCACCCCTCCACTTT
TRBV5-4	NA	NA	TRBJ1-6	CASSLGTRSYNSPLHF	TGTGCCAGCAGCTTGGGTACACGCTCCTATAATTCACCCCTCCACTTT
TRBV6-5	NA	NA	TRBJ1-5	CASRKTGYSNQPQHF	TGTGCCAGCAGGAAAACAGGGTATAGCAATCAGCCCCAGCATTTT
TRBV19	NA	NA	TRBJ1-1	CASSRTENTEAFF	TGTGCCAGTAGCCGGACAGAGAACACTGAAGCTTTCTTT
TRBV28	NA	TRBD1	TRBJ1-4	CASSPHNRQGGDEKLFF	TGTGCCAGCAGTCCCCACAACCGACAGGGTGGCGATGAAAAACTGTTTTTT
TRBV20-1	few	TRBD1	TRBJ1-1	CSAIDRGWKRNTEAFF	TGCAGTGCTATTGACAGGGGTTGGAAGAGGAACACTGAAGCTTTCTTT
TRBV7-3	NA	TRBD1	TRBJ2-7	CASSFGDRGSYEQYF	TGTGCCAGCAGCTTTGGGGACAGGGGGTCCTACGAGCAGTACTTC
TRBV7-9	once	TRBD2	TRBJ2-3	CASSPRAGESDTQYF	TGTGCCAGCAGTCCCAGAGCGGGGGAGTCAGATACGCAGTATTTT
TRBV7-8	NA	NA	TRBJ1-2	CASSLAQGWGGYTF	TGTGCCAGCAGCTTAGCCCAGGGGTGGGGTGGCTACACCTTC
TRBV11-3	NA	TRBD1	TRBJ2-1	CASSLRTGYEQFF	TGTGCCAGCAGCTTAAGGACAGGGTATGAGCAGTTCTTC